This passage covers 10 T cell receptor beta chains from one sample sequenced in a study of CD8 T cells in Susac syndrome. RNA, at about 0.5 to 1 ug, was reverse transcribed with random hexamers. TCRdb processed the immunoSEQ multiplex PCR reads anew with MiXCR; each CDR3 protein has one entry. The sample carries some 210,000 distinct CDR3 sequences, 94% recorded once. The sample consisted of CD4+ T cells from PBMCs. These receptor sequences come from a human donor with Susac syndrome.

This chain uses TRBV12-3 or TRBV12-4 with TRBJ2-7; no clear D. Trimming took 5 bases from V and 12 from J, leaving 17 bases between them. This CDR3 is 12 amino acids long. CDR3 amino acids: CASSLPSLGPYF. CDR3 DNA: TGTGCCAGCAGTCTCCCTAGTCTCGGACCGTACTTC.

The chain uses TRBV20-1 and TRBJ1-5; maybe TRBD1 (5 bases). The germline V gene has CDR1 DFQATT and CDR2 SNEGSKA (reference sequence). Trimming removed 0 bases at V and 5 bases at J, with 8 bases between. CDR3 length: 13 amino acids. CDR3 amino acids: CSAREGVDQPQHF. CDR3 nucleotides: TGCAGTGCTAGAGAGGGGGTGGATCAGCCCCAGCATTTT.

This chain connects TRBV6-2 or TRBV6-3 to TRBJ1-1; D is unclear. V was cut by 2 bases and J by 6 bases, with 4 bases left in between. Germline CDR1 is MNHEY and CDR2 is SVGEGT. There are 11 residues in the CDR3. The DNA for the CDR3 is TGTGCCAGCAGTTACCTGGCTGAAGCTTTCTTT. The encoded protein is CASSYLAEAFF.

CDR3 sequence reads: CAWMAEENEKLFF. The CDR3 DNA follows: TGTGCCTGGATGGCAGAAGAAAATGAAAAACTGTTTTTT. The V and J genes are TRBV30 and TRBJ1-4; D gene uncertain. The CDR3 has 13 amino acids. The germline gives CDR1 GTSNPN, CDR2 SVGIG (reference sequence). With 4 bases removed from V and 5 bases from J, the gap between germline ends came to 11 bases.

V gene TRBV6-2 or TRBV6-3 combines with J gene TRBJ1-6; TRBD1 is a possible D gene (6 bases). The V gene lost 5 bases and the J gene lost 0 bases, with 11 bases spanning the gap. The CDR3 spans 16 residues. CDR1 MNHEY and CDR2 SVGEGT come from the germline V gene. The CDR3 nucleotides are TGTGCCAGCAGTCAGCCGGACAGCTCCTATAATTCACCCCTCCACTTT. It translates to CASSQPDSSYNSPLHF.

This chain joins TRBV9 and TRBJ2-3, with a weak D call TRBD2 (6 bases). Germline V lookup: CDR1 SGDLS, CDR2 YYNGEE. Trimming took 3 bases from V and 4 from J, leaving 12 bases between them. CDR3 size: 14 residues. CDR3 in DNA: TGTGCCAGCAGCGAGCGCCCGGGGGCAGATACGCAGTATTTT. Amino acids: CASSERPGADTQYF.

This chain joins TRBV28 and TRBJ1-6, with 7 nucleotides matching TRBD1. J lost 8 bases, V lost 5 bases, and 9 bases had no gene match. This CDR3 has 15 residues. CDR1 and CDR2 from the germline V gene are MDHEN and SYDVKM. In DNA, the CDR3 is TGTGCCAGCAGTACTAGACAGGGTCTCGATTCACCCCTCCACTTT. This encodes CASSTRQGLDSPLHF. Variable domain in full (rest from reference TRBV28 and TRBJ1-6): DVKVTQSSRYLVKRTGEKVFLECVQDMDHENMFWYRQDPGLGLRLIYFSYDVKMKEKGDIPEGYSVSREKKERFSLILESASTNQTSMYLCASSTRQGLDSPLHFGNGTRLTVT.

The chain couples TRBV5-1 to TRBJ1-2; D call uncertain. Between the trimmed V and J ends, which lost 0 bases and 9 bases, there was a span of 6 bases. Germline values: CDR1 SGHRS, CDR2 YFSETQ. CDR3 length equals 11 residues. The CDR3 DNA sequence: TGCGCCAGCAGCTTGGAAGACAGCTACACCTTC. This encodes CASSLEDSYTF.

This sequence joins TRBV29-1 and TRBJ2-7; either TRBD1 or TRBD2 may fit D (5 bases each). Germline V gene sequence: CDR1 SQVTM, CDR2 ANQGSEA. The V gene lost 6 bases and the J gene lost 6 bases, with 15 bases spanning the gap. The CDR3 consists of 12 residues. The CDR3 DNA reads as TGCAGCGTGAACCTCGGGACGCTCGAGCAGTACTTC. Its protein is CSVNLGTLEQYF.

The CDR3 region is CASSSGRGANNEQFF. CDR3 sequence (DNA): TGTGCCAGCAGTAGCGGCAGGGGCGCTAACAATGAGCAGTTCTTC. The chain couples TRBV5-4 to TRBJ2-1; either TRBD1 or TRBD2 may fit D (6 bases each). Germline CDR1 reads SGHNT; CDR2 reads YYREEE (reference sequence). V was pared by 5 bases and J by 5 bases, with 17 bases between. The CDR3 has 15 residues.